The T cell receptor (beta chain) described here comes from a study of blood T cell repertoires in COVID-19 (dated by TCRdb to 2019 to 2021). Background for the entire study: Samples covering the acute and convalescent phases of COVID-19 were provided by collaborators in the United States, Italy and Spain. Sample metadata almost always included a de-identified subject ID, COVID-19 status, age in years and sex. HLA class I and class II types, where available, came from metadata supplied by the sample provider rather than from assay-based typing. Subjects who had been exposed to COVID-19, were actively infected with it, or had recovered from it provided the deeply sampled blood TCRbeta repertoires that made up the dataset. The repertoires were released in a freely available public database meant as a resource for research on the immune response to SARS-CoV-2. The prospective study material was composed of cDNA or gDNA derived from T cells, B-cell-depleted T cells, or PBMCs. Samples came from the ongoing ImmuneRACE study (first 160 participants) plus 1,254 subjects from 6 global collaborators. What the authors observed across the whole study: Clinical and demographic metadata were provided uncurated, with the amount varying by source and participant.

TCRbeta CDR3 regions were amplified from genomic DNA by means of the immunoSEQ Assay, a bias-controlled multiplex PCR. On the study's bioinformatics: Nucleated cell counts per sample were estimated from amplification of reference gene primers within the assay. To quantify the absolute abundance of each unique TCRbeta CDR3 rearrangement, sequence reads were collapsed and filtered. For each sample, productive Simpson clonality was calculated by taking the square root of Simpson's diversity index across productive rearrangements. TCRdb's version of the immuneACCESS table is confined to in-frame rearrangements and falls short of the full clone set. An unresolved V gene accounts for under half of the shortfall where checked; the remainder is of unknown origin. The DNA gave D and trimming, while V, J and clone size come from that table. The sample data list about 110,000 clones, and roughly 80% of these were observed just once. 14% to 15% of the sample belongs to the ten largest clones.

Collaborating institutions collected whole blood in K2EDTA tubes following their own protocols. For TCRbeta analysis, collaborator samples were shipped as frozen whole blood, as isolated PBMCs, or as DNA extracted from either sample type. About this clone: It has no known antigen specificity. There are no base qualities to consult, and no much larger clone falls within one base.

This receptor was obtained from a woman in her sixties with acute or convalescent COVID-19. Source material: peripheral blood.

The DNA is as follows: TGTGCCAGCAGACAGACAGGAAATAATGAAAAACTGTTTTTT. Translated, it gives CASRQTGNNEKLFF. The sequence links TRBV6-5 to TRBJ1-4, with a weak D call of TRBD1 (6 bases match). The CDR3 holds 14 amino acids from the cysteine to the phenylalanine. The kept DNA is CDR3 alone, 42 bases in frame from the first base. In the germline V gene, CDR1 corresponds to MNHEY and CDR2 to SVGAGI. Trimming at the junction amounts to 6 bases on V and 4 bases on J, and the germline ends lie 12 bases apart.